This T cell receptor beta chain was recovered during a study of cytomegalovirus exposure and HLA in healthy donors. Study results and limitations: The classifier, whose performance was assessed in both the original and validation cohorts, reportedly diagnosed cytomegalovirus status with high specificity and sensitivity. Subsequent analysis found a tendency for first-cohort TCR clusters to co-occur within the 120 validation repertoires. In vitro work confirmed that a few CMV-associated chains recognize CMV antigens.

Produced via immunoSEQ multiplex PCR; TCRdb's table is partial and in-frame only. The table records some 170,000 clones, 89% of them present only once. Note on this clone: Its antigen is currently unknown.

The donors formed part of the roughly 120-subject validation cohort, distinct from the 666-subject first cohort. Sequenced input: PBMCs. The origin of this receptor is a man younger than 35 in good health and CMV-seropositive.

The CDR3 DNA reads as TGTGCCAGCAGTCCCTCTAGAACGAGTAGCACAGATACGCAGTATTTT. This sequence encodes CASSPSRTSSTDTQYF. The chain has TRBV27 and TRBJ2-3; D unresolved. The CDR3 sequence is 16 residues long. Trimming pared 5 bases from V and 0 bases from J, leaving 15 bases between. Germline V gene lookup returns CDR1 MNHEY and CDR2 SMNVEV (reference sequence).